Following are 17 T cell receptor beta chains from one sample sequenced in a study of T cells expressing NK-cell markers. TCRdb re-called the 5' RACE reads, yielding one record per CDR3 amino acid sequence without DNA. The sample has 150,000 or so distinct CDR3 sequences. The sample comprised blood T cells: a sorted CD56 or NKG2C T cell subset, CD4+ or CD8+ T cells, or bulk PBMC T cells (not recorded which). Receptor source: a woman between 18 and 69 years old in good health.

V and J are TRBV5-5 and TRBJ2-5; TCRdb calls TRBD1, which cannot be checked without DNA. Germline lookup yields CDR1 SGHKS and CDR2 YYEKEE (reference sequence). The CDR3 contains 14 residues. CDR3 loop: CASSLGEHPETQYF.

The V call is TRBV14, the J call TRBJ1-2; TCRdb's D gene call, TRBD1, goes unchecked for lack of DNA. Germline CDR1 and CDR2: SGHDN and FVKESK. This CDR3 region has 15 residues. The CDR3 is CASSENVGAGYGYTF.

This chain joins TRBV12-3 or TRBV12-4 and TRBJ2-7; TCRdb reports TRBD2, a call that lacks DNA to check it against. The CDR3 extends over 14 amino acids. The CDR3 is CASSRSTSTGEQYF.

The CDR3 protein is CAIRRDSQETQYF. The chain couples TRBV10-3 to TRBJ2-5; absent DNA, TCRdb's TRBD1 call cannot be checked. Germline lookup yields CDR1 ENHRY and CDR2 SYGVKD. The CDR3 length is 13 residues.

The CDR3: CATSGSVAGGDQETQYF. This chain connects TRBV24-1 to TRBJ2-5; TCRdb returns TRBD1, unconfirmable since there is no DNA. Germline V gives CDR1 KGHDR, CDR2 SFDVKD. The CDR3 length is 17 residues.

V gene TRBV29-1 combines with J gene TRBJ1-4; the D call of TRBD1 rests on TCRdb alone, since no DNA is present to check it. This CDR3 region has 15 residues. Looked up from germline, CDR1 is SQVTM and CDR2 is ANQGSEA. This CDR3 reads CSVEDRDRANEKLFF.

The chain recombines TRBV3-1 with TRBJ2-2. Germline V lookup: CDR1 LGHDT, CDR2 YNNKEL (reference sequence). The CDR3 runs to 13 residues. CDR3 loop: CASSPRSAGELFF. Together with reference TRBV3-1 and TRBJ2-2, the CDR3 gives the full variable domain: DTAVSQTPKYLVTQMGNDKSIKCEQNLGHDTMYWYKQDSKKFLKIMFSYNNKELIINETVPNRFSPKSPDKAHLNLHINSLELGDSAVYFCASSPRSAGELFFGEGSRLTVL.

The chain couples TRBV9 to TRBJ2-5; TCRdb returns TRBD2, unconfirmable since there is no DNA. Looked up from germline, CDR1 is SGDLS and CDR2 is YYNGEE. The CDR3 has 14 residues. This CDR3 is CASSELAGGGAQYF.

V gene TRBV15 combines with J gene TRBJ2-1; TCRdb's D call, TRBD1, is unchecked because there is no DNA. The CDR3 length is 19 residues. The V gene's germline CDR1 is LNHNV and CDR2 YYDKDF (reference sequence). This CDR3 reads CATSPLSLFGTGQPREQFF.

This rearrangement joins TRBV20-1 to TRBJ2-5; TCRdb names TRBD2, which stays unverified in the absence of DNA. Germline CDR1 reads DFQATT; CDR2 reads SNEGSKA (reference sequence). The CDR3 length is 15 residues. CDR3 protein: CSALASGRSQETQYF.

The CDR3 here is CASSSGTDFGSNQPQHF. V gene TRBV7-8 combines with J gene TRBJ1-5; with no DNA, the TCRdb D assignment of TRBD1 cannot be verified. This CDR3 has 17 residues. Germline-derived CDR1 and CDR2 are SGHVS and FQNEAQ.

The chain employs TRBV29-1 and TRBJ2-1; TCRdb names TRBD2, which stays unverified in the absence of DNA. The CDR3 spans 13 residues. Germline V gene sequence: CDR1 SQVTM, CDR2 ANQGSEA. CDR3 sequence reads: CSVAAGGYNEQFF.

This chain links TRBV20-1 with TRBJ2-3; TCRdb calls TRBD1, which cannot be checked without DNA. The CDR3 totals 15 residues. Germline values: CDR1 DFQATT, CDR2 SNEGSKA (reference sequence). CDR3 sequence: CSASAEDRGGDTQYF.

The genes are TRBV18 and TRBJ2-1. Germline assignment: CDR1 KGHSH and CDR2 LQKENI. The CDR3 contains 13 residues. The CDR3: CASSPRQPNEQFF.

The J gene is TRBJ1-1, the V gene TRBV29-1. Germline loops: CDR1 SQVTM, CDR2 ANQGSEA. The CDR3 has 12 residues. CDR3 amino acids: CSAKHPNTEAFF.

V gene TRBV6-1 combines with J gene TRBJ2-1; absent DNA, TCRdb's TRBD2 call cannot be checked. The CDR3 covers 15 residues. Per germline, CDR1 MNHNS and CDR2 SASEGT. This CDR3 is CASTPEAGVRGGQFF.

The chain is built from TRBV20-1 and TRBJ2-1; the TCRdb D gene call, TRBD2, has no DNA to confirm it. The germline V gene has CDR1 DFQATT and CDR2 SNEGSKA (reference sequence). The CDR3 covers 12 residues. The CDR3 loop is CSARKGVNEQFF.